This T cell receptor beta chain was sequenced during a study of blood T cell repertoires in COVID-19. Study background: The United States, Italy and Spain provided the acute and convalescent COVID-19 samples. T cells, B-cell-depleted T cells, or PBMCs supplied cDNA or gDNA.

Germline values: CDR1 SGHRS, CDR2 YFSETQ. V was clipped by 3 bases and J by 7 bases, with 17 bases between them. This CDR3 has 14 residues. This clone came up a few times. Data came from immunoSEQ multiplex PCR; TCRdb stores just in-frame clones and leaves some out. This table has around 78,000 clones, about three quarters appearing once. Sequencing used peripheral blood. The source is a human donor in a cohort sampled during active COVID-19. The J gene is TRBJ2-7, the V gene TRBV5-1; D gene unclear. The CDR3, as DNA: TGCGCCAGCAGCTATACCCCCGAGGTAGGTGAGCAGTACTTC. Translation: CASSYTPEVGEQYF.